The sequence of this T cell receptor beta chain was determined in a study of T-cell memory formation after mild COVID-19. Study-wide results and caveats: Clones shrinking from day 15 to 85 showed even CD4/CD8 mixes; later expanders tilted CD4+.

V was clipped by 0 bases and J by 7 bases, with 4 bases between them. The CDR3 is 13 residues long. Per the germline V gene, CDR1 is LGHNA and CDR2 is YNFKEQ. UMIs and sample barcodes were carried by the TCR alpha and TCR beta cDNA libraries that 5'RACE produced using constant-segment primers. TCRdb reanalysed the 5' RACE reads using MiXCR and keeps one entry per CDR3 protein. The sample consists of approximately 340,000 distinct CDR3 sequences, around a sixth of them appearing once. Notes on this clonotype: The antigen remains undetermined.

This chain links TRBV4-2 with TRBJ1-6; no firm D call. The receptor's source is a young man who had mild COVID-19 (a few samples of this study predate the infection). Cell type and time point are not known. The sequencing sample was made of PBMCs or a T cell subset sorted from them (not recorded which). The CDR3 sequence is CASSQDQNSPLHF. The CDR3 nucleotides are TGTGCCAGCAGCCAAGATCAGAATTCACCCCTCCACTTT.